A single sample gave rise to the 21 T cell receptor beta chains below, sequenced in a study of T cell repertoires and HLA-DP antigens. These receptors have no identified antigens. Produced via immunoSEQ multiplex PCR; TCRdb's table is partial and in-frame only. The table lists over 60,000 clones, about 82% of them singletons, with around 1.6% in the top ten. The material sequenced was CD4+ T cells from PBMCs. Receptors were obtained from a man in his fifties or sixties in good health and CMV-seronegative.

J is TRBJ1-6 and V is TRBV6-4; unclear D gene. CDR1 is MRHNA, CDR2 SNTAGT, per germline. V was cut by 3 bases and J by 7 bases, with 13 bases left in between. The CDR3 length is 15 residues. CDR3 loop: CASSELTAVNSPLHF. The CDR3 coding sequence is TGTGCCAGCAGTGAACTGACCGCGGTAAATTCACCCCTCCACTTT.

This sequence joins TRBV5-4 and TRBJ1-2; 7 bases agree with TRBD1. CDR3 size: 19 residues. The germline V gene has CDR1 SGHNT and CDR2 YYREEE (reference sequence). V shed 0 bases and J 0 bases; nucleotides not matched to a gene: 14. This CDR3 reads CASSLGRWNRGRANYGYTF. DNA for the CDR3: TGTGCCAGCAGCTTGGGCCGGTGGAACAGGGGACGAGCTAACTATGGCTACACCTTC. The full variable domain, with the rest looked up from reference TRBV5-4 and TRBJ1-2, is ETGVTQSPTHLIKTRGQQVTLRCSSQSGHNTVSWYQQALGQGPQFIFQYYREEENGRGNFPPRFSGLQFPNYSSELNVNALELDDSALYLCASSLGRWNRGRANYGYTFGSGTRLTVV.

The chain recombines TRBV5-4 with TRBJ2-7; TRBD1 matches 8 bases. The CDR3 extends over 15 amino acids. Looked up from germline, CDR1 is SGHNT and CDR2 is YYREEE (reference sequence). V shed 3 bases and J 0 bases; nucleotides not matched to a gene: 5. This CDR3 is CASSYGQGSSYEQYF. The CDR3 nucleotides are TGTGCCAGCAGCTATGGACAGGGAAGCTCCTACGAGCAGTACTTC.

This clone was counted a single time. The chain is built from TRBV30 and TRBJ2-3; D could derive from TRBD1 or TRBD2 (5 bases each). The CDR3 covers 15 residues. Per the germline V gene, CDR1 is GTSNPN and CDR2 is SVGIG (reference sequence). Trimming pared 4 bases from V and 11 bases from J, leaving 25 bases between. The CDR3 sequence: CAWKAGTLLRGRQYF. The DNA for the CDR3 is TGTGCCTGGAAAGCCGGGACCCTTCTTCGAGGGCGGCAGTATTTT.

The chain links TRBV12-5 to TRBJ2-2; maybe TRBD2 (6 bases). The CDR3 covers 15 residues. Germline V gene lookup returns CDR1 LGHNT and CDR2 FRNRAP. V was shortened by 6 bases and J by 0 bases, with 11 bases between the two germline ends. CDR3 coding DNA: TGTGCTAGTGGCCGGGACTGGGCGAACACCGGGGAGCTGTTTTTT. Protein: CASGRDWANTGELFF.

This chain connects TRBV9 to TRBJ2-1; tentatively, D is TRBD2 (6 bases). The CDR3 is made up of 15 amino acids. Germline CDR1 and CDR2: SGDLS and YYNGEE. Trimming removed 0 bases from V and 6 bases from J, with 13 bases in between. The CDR3 DNA is TGTGCCAGCAGCGTAGAGTGGACTACCCTCAATGAGCAGTTCTTC. It encodes CASSVEWTTLNEQFF.

The chain employs TRBV6-5 and TRBJ1-2, with 8 bases identical to TRBD1. The CDR3 spans 14 residues. After removal of 4 bases from V and 5 bases from J, the junction contained 6 bases not matched to a gene. Germline lookup yields CDR1 MNHEY and CDR2 SVGAGI. CDR3 sequence: CASSSRGPGYGYTF. The DNA for the CDR3 is TGTGCCAGCAGTTCCAGGGGGCCGGGGTATGGCTACACCTTC.

The rearrangement uses TRBV19 and TRBJ1-1; a weak D match, TRBD1 (5 bases). Trimming pared 5 bases from V and 1 base from J, leaving 11 bases between. CDR3 length equals 14 residues. CDR1 and CDR2 (germline): LNHDA, SQIVND (reference sequence). CDR3 coding DNA: TGTGCCAGTAGTTCTTACACAGGGAACACTGAAGCTTTCTTT. Protein product: CASSSYTGNTEAFF.

The chain links TRBV5-6 to TRBJ2-7; no definite D call. Germline V gives CDR1 SGHDT, CDR2 YYEEEE. Between the trimmed V and J ends, which lost 4 bases and 2 bases, there was a span of 10 bases. The length of the CDR3 is 13 residues. CDR3 sequence: CASSPLGPYEQYF. CDR3 bases: TGTGCCAGCAGCCCCCTGGGTCCCTACGAGCAGTACTTC.

The chain carries TRBV7-2 and TRBJ2-7; D not certain. The CDR3 consists of 13 residues. From germline, CDR1 is SGHTA and CDR2 FQGNSA. The germline V and J ends were trimmed by 2 bases and 3 bases, with 8 bases remaining between them. The chain's CDR3 is CASSLKGGYEQYF. In DNA, the CDR3 is TGTGCCAGCAGCTTAAAAGGCGGCTACGAGCAGTACTTC. Drawing the rest from reference TRBV7-2 and TRBJ2-7, the complete variable domain is GAGVSQSPSNKVTEKGKDVELRCDPISGHTALYWYRQSLGQGLEFLIYFQGNSAPDKSGLPSDRFSAERTGGSVSTLTIQRTQQEDSAVYLCASSLKGGYEQYFGPGTRLTVT.

This clone was observed a handful of times. The rearrangement uses TRBV4-3 and TRBJ1-2; D gene ambiguous. Trimming shortened V by 2 bases and J by 1 base, and 8 bases separated the two germline ends. Germline V gives CDR1 LGHNA, CDR2 YSLEER. The CDR3 totals 14 residues. CDR3 sequence (DNA): TGCGCCAGCAGCCAATTCACGGATAACTATGGCTACACCTTC. This gives the protein CASSQFTDNYGYTF.

The J gene is TRBJ1-2, the V gene TRBV7-2, with 9 positions matching TRBD1. V lost 5 bases to trimming and J lost 8 bases; unmatched junction nucleotides: 6. The length of the CDR3 is 13 residues. The germline gives CDR1 SGHTA, CDR2 FQGNSA. The CDR3: CASSLDRGTGYTF. In DNA form, the CDR3 reads TGTGCCAGCAGCCTAGACAGGGGGACGGGCTACACCTTC.

This clone was observed once. This chain joins TRBV2 and TRBJ2-7; 14 nucleotides match TRBD2. V dropped 8 bases and J dropped 0; count of bases not matched to a gene: 9. The CDR3 length is 17 residues. The germline V gene has CDR1 SNHLY and CDR2 FYNNEI. CDR3 sequence: CASLRGLAGAISYEQYF. The CDR3 bases are TGTGCCAGCTTAAGGGGACTAGCGGGGGCCATCTCCTACGAGCAGTACTTC.

The rearrangement uses TRBV7-6 and TRBJ2-4, with 12 bases matching TRBD1. Trimming took 5 bases from V and 5 from J; bases not matched to a gene: 10. The CDR3 sequence is 17 residues long. From germline, CDR1 is SGHVS and CDR2 FNYEAQ. CDR3 coding DNA: TGTGCCAGCAGCCAGAACCCGGGACAGGGGGCTCAAAACATTCAGTACTTC. Translating it yields CASSQNPGQGAQNIQYF.

CDR3 protein: CASSLGLYSYNEQFF. The CDR3 region has the DNA TGTGCCAGCAGCTTAGGGCTCTACTCCTACAATGAGCAGTTCTTC. The V call is TRBV7-3, the J call TRBJ2-1; the D is unclear. From germline, CDR1 is SGHTA and CDR2 FQGTGA. V was clipped by 2 bases and J by 0 bases, with 8 bases between them. This CDR3 spans 15 amino acids.

The CDR3 spells CASSQGGRASYNEQFF. The CDR3, as DNA: TGTGCCAGCAGCCAAGGGGGGCGGGCCTCCTACAATGAGCAGTTCTTC. The V call is TRBV4-2, the J call TRBJ2-1; D is possibly TRBD1 (6 bases). V was trimmed by 1 base and J by 0 bases, leaving 10 bases between them. Germline V gene sequence: CDR1 LGHNA, CDR2 YNFKEQ. The CDR3 sequence is 16 residues long.

This chain connects TRBV14 to TRBJ2-3, with TRBD1 as a possible D gene (6 bases). V shed 4 bases and J shed 0 bases, with 8 bases lying between them. This CDR3 spans 14 amino acids. CDR1 SGHDN and CDR2 FVKESK come from the germline V gene. The CDR3 DNA sequence: TGTGCCAGCAGCCGGACAGACAGCACAGATACGCAGTATTTT. Translation gives CASSRTDSTDTQYF.

This chain connects TRBV11-2 to TRBJ2-3; no clear D. Per germline, CDR1 SGHAT and CDR2 FQNNGV. This CDR3 is built from 14 residues. V was trimmed by 3 bases and J by 6 bases, leaving 13 bases between them. In DNA, the CDR3 is TGTGCCAGCAGCTTCCCTCAGACTCTGGATACGCAGTATTTT. This gives the protein CASSFPQTLDTQYF.

The J gene is TRBJ1-2, the V gene TRBV7-2; D gene ambiguous. V gave up 1 base and J gave up 2 bases, with 8 bases separating them. This CDR3 comprises 14 residues. Germline V lookup: CDR1 SGHTA, CDR2 FQGNSA. Written as DNA, the CDR3 is TGTGCCAGCAGCTTAGTACAAACAAACTATGGCTACACCTTC. Its protein is CASSLVQTNYGYTF.

The rearrangement joins TRBV13 to TRBJ2-7; 12 nucleotides agree with TRBD1. This CDR3 is built from 15 residues. Unmatched junction bases numbered 5, after V lost 3 bases and J lost 5 bases. Germline values: CDR1 PRHDT, CDR2 FYEKMQ (reference sequence). CDR3 nucleotide sequence: TGTGCCAGCAGCTTGTTGGGGACAGGGGGCCACGAGCAGTACTTC. Amino acids: CASSLLGTGGHEQYF.

This clone was seen more than once but under ten times. The chain joins TRBV6-5 to TRBJ1-6, with a tentative D call TRBD1 (5 bases). The CDR3 contains 13 residues. Deletions cut 0 bases from V and 10 bases from J, with 7 bases between. CDR1 MNHEY and CDR2 SVGAGI come from the germline V gene. DNA of the CDR3: TGTGCCAGCAGTTACTCGAGGGACTCACCCCTCCACTTT. Amino acid sequence: CASSYSRDSPLHF.